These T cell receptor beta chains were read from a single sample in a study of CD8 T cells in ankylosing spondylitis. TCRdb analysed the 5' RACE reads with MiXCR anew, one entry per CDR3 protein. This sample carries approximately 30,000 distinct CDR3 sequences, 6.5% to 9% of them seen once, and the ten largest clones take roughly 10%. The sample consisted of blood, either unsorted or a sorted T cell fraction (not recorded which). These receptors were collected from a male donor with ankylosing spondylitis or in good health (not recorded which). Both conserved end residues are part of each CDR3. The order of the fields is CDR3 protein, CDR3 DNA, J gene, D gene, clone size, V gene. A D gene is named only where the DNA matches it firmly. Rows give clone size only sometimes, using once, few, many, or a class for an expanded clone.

CDR3aa: CASRGLAGDYNEQFF
CDR3nt: TGTGCCAGCAGGGGACTAGCGGGCGATTACAATGAGCAGTTCTTC
j_gene: TRBJ2-1
d_gene: TRBD2
abundance: many
v_gene: TRBV5-5

CDR3aa: CASSFSGPPTGELFF
CDR3nt: TGCGCCAGCAGCTTCTCCGGACCCCCGACCGGGGAGCTGTTTTTT
j_gene: TRBJ2-2
d_gene: NA
abundance: many
v_gene: TRBV5-1

CDR3aa: CASSPSASGVTGELFF
CDR3nt: TGTGCCAGCAGTCCCTCAGCTAGCGGAGTCACCGGGGAGCTGTTTTTT
j_gene: TRBJ2-2
d_gene: TRBD2
abundance: NA
v_gene: TRBV6-2/TRBV6-3

CDR3aa: CASSFSDKQPQHF
CDR3nt: TGTGCCAGCAGTTTTTCGGACAAGCAGCCCCAGCATTTT
j_gene: TRBJ1-5
d_gene: NA
abundance: many
v_gene: TRBV12-3/TRBV12-4

CDR3aa: CSAAPPTGANVLTF
CDR3nt: TGCAGTGCTGCCCCACCCACTGGGGCCAACGTCCTGACTTTC
j_gene: TRBJ2-6
d_gene: NA
abundance: many
v_gene: TRBV20-1

CDR3aa: CASTSGAWREAFF
CDR3nt: TGTGCCAGCACCTCGGGAGCCTGGAGAGAAGCTTTCTTT
j_gene: TRBJ1-1
d_gene: NA
abundance: many
v_gene: TRBV12-3/TRBV12-4

CDR3aa: CASLDRVGYDEKLFF
CDR3nt: TGTGCCAGCCTGGACAGGGTGGGATATGATGAAAAACTGTTTTTT
j_gene: TRBJ1-4
d_gene: TRBD1
abundance: many
v_gene: TRBV27

CDR3aa: CASSSTGRTEVFF
CDR3nt: TGTGCCAGCAGCTCGACAGGCCGAACTGAAGTTTTCTTT
j_gene: TRBJ1-1
d_gene: NA
abundance: NA
v_gene: TRBV7-9

CDR3aa: CSASRGRLNGELFF
CDR3nt: TGCAGTGCTAGTAGGGGCAGACTGAACGGGGAGCTGTTTTTT
j_gene: TRBJ2-2
d_gene: NA
abundance: many
v_gene: TRBV20-1

CDR3aa: CASSLNVAEGVNEQFF
CDR3nt: TGTGCCAGCAGTTTAAACGTAGCGGAGGGGGTCAATGAGCAGTTCTTC
j_gene: TRBJ2-1
d_gene: NA
abundance: many
v_gene: TRBV12-3/TRBV12-4

CDR3aa: CASSYRSPGEKLFF
CDR3nt: TGTGCCAGCAGTTACCGGTCCCCTGGTGAAAAACTGTTTTTT
j_gene: TRBJ1-4
d_gene: NA
abundance: many
v_gene: TRBV6-5